The sequence of this T cell receptor beta chain was determined in a study of post-analysis software for immune sequencing data. Study background: Recorded subtypes: relapsing-remitting, secondary progressive, progressive-relapsing; some patients unannotated.

Turning to this clonotype: No antigen is known for it.

The library was made from cDNA and included unique molecular identifiers. cDNA molecules numbering 400,000 to 550,000 came from roughly 1 to 10 million T cells. In TCRdb, the PCR reads were re-called with MiXCR into one record per CDR3 protein. The data contain 750,000 to 950,000 distinct CDR3 sequences, about 50% of them seen just once; the ten biggest clones take up under 6%. Whole-study findings and limits: Under the F measure, samples that were prepared in one batch clustered strongly together. Patients used about five TRBV segments, including TRBV5-6, TRBV5-1 and TRBV20-1, more often than controls. People with multiple sclerosis had a significantly lower normalized Chao1 diversity than controls did.

Trimming took 4 bases from V and 0 from J, leaving 15 bases between them. The CDR3 length is 16 residues. CDR1 LNHDA and CDR2 SQIVND come from the germline V gene (reference sequence). This clonotype was obtained from a girl aged 5-17 years with multiple sclerosis. The sequencing sample was made of blood. This chain joins TRBV19 and TRBJ2-5, with D maybe TRBD1 (6 bases). The CDR3 DNA sequence: TGTGCCAGTAGTAAAAATGGGCGGACAGACCAAGAGACCCAGTACTTC. Protein: CASSKNGRTDQETQYF.